This T cell receptor beta chain was captured in a study of blood T cell repertoires in COVID-19. Study-wide context: Donors in the United States, Italy and Spain gave samples during acute or convalescent COVID-19. T cells, B-cell-depleted T cells, or PBMCs provided the cDNA or gDNA that served as material.

Trimming shortened V by 4 bases and J by 8 bases, and 14 bases separated the two germline ends. CDR1 SGHDN and CDR2 FVKESK come from the germline V gene. CDR3 size: 14 residues. Per the original data handling: Reference gene primer amplification in the assay estimated nucleated cell counts. The table came from immunoSEQ multiplex PCR; TCRdb's copy has only in-frame clones and leaves some out. V, J and clone size were drawn from that table, and D and trimming were deduced from the DNA. This sample carries over 70,000 clones, about 86% of them seen once, and the ten largest clones take over 15%. This TCR derives from a human donor in a cohort sampled during active COVID-19. Input material: peripheral blood. The chain links TRBV14 to TRBJ1-4; the D is unclear. The CDR3 is CASSPRTSKEKLFF. CDR3 DNA sequence: TGTGCCAGCAGCCCCCGGACTAGTAAGGAAAAACTGTTTTTT. The full variable domain, rest sourced from reference TRBV14 and TRBJ1-4, is EAGVTQFPSHSVIEKGQTVTLRCDPISGHDNLYWYRRVMGKEIKFLLHFVKESKQDESGMPNNRFLAERTGGTYSTLKVQPAELEDSGVYFCASSPRTSKEKLFFGSGTQLSVL.